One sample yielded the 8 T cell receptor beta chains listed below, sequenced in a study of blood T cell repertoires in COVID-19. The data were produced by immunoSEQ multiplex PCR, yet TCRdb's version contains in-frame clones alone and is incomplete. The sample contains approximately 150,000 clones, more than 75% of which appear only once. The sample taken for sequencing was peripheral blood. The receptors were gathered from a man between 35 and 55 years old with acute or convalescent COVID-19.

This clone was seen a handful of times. CDR3 loop: CSASGPEVDTEAFF. DNA for the CDR3: TGCAGTGCTAGTGGACCAGAGGTCGACACTGAAGCTTTCTTT. V is TRBV20-1 and J is TRBJ1-1, with unresolved D. This CDR3 contains 14 residues. The V end was cut by 3 bases, the J end by 3 bases, with 14 bases between. Germline V gene data show CDR1 as DFQATT and CDR2 as SNEGSKA (reference sequence).

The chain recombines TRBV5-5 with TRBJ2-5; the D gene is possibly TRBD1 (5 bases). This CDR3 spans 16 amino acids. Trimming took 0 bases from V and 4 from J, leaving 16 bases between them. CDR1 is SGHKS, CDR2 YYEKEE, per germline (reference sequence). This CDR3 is CASSLGGSSLGETQYF. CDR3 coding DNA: TGTGCCAGCAGCTTGGGGGGCAGCAGCTTAGGAGAGACCCAGTACTTC. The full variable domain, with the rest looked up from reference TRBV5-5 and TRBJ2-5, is DAGVTQSPTHLIKTRGQQVTLRCSPISGHKSVSWYQQVLGQGPQFIFQYYEKEERGRGNFPDRFSARQFPNYSSELNVNALLLGDSALYLCASSLGGSSLGETQYFGPGTRLLVL.

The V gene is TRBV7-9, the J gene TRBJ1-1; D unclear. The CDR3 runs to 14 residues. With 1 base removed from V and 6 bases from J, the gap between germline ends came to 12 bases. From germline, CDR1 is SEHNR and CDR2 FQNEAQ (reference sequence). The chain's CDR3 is CASSLVTERPEAFF. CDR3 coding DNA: TGTGCCAGCAGCTTAGTAACGGAGCGTCCTGAAGCTTTCTTT.

CDR3 sequence: CALRDLSNYGYTF. The CDR3 region has the DNA TGTGCCCTCAGGGATCTCTCTAACTATGGCTACACCTTC. The V gene is TRBV19, the J gene TRBJ1-2, with D perhaps TRBD1 (5 bases). Germline CDR1 and CDR2: LNHDA and SQIVND (reference sequence). This CDR3 has 13 amino acids. The V end was cut by 11 bases, the J end by 0 bases, with 13 bases between. Using reference TRBV19 and TRBJ1-2 for the parts outside the CDR3, the full variable domain is DGGITQSPKYLFRKEGQNVTLSCEQNLNHDAMYWYRQDPGQGLRLIYYSQIVNDFQKGDIAEGYSVSREKKESFPLTVTSAQKNPTAFYLCALRDLSNYGYTFGSGTRLTVV.

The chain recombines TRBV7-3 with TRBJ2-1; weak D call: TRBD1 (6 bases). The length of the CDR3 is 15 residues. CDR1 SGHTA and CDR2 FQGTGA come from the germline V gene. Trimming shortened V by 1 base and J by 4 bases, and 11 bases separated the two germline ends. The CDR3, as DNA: TGTGCCAGCAGCTTAATGGCAGGGGTGTACAATGAGCAGTTCTTC. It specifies CASSLMAGVYNEQFF.

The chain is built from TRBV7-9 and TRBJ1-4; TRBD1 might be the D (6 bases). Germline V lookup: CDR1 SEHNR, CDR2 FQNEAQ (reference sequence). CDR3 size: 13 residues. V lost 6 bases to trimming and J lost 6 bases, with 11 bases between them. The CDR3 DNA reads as TGTGCCAGCAGGACAACAGGGCATGAAAAACTGTTTTTT. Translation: CASRTTGHEKLFF. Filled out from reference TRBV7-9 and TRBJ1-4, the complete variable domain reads DTGVSQNPRHKITKRGQNVTFRCDPISEHNRLYWYRQTLGQGPEFLTYFQNEAQLEKSRLLSDRFSAERPKGSFSTLEIQRTEQGDSAMYLCASRTTGHEKLFFGSGTQLSVL.

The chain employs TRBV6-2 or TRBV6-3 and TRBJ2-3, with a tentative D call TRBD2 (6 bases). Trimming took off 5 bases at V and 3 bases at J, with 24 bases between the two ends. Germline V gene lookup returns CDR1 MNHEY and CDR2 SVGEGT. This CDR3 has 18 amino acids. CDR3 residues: CASSQHPIGGLGTDTQYF. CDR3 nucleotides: TGTGCCAGCAGTCAGCACCCCATTGGGGGACTGGGGACAGATACGCAGTATTTT.

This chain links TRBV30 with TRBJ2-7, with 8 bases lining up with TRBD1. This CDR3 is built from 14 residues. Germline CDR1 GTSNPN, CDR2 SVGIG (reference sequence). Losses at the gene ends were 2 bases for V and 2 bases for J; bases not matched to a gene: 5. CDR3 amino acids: CAWSPGQVAYEQYF. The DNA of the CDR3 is TGTGCCTGGAGTCCGGGACAGGTAGCCTACGAGCAGTACTTC. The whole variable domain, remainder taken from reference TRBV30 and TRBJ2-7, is SQTIHQWPATLVQPVGSPLSLECTVEGTSNPNLYWYRQAAGRGLQLLFYSVGIGQISSEVPQNLSASRPQDRQFILSSKKLLLSDSGFYLCAWSPGQVAYEQYFGPGTRLTVT.